This TCR beta chain was recovered during a study of blood T cell repertoires in COVID-19. Across the whole study: Collection of acute and convalescent COVID-19 samples took place in the United States, Italy and Spain. Sources were T cells, B-cell-depleted T cells, or PBMCs; the material itself was cDNA or gDNA.

V gave up 7 bases and J gave up 6 bases, with 10 bases separating them. This CDR3 spans 11 amino acids. The V gene's germline CDR1 is SQVTM and CDR2 ANQGSEA. Libraries were prepared by immunoSEQ multiplex PCR; TCRdb keeps only in-frame clonotypes and omits some of them. The data hold roughly 35,000 clones, with approximately 80% observed a single time. The sequence was obtained from a man older than 75 with acute or convalescent COVID-19. The V gene is TRBV29-1, the J gene TRBJ2-4, with no clear D. Source material: peripheral blood. CDR3 sequence (DNA): TGCAGCGCGACGCACGGAAACATTCAGTACTTC. This encodes CSATHGNIQYF.